This T cell receptor (beta chain) was retrieved from a study of shared clonotypes between healthy human individuals. Whole-study findings and limits: Sampling involved blood alone; tissue repertoires likely differ.

Researchers ran the assay at a deep level. Some clones are missing from TCRdb's copy, which holds only in-frame ones; the method was immunoSEQ multiplex PCR. The sample gives roughly 2.1 million clones, under 95% of which show up once; around 1.7% is in the top ten. Comment on this clone: Its antigen is currently unknown.

Naive CD8 cells were CD45RO-negative, positively selected for CCR7, excluding terminally differentiated effector memory CD45RA+ cells. CDR1 is MNHEY, CDR2 SVGAGI, per germline. The CDR3 is made up of 15 amino acids. V lost 2 bases to trimming and J lost 0 bases, with 10 bases between them. Sequencing was done on a sample of naive CD8+ T cells from PBMCs. The TCR comes from a man aged 18 to 35 in good health. Some clones in this sample may be carry-over from other donors' samples. The chain links TRBV6-5 to TRBJ1-1; D not certain. The CDR3 region has the DNA TGTGCCAGCAGTTACCTTCGGACGGTGAACACTGAAGCTTTCTTT. It translates to CASSYLRTVNTEAFF.